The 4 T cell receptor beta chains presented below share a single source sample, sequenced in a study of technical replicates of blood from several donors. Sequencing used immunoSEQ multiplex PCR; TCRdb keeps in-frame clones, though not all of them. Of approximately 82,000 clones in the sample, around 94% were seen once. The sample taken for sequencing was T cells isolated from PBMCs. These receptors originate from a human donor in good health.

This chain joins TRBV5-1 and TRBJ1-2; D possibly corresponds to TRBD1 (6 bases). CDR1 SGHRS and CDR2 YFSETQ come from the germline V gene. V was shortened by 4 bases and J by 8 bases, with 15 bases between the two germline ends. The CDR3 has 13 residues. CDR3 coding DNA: TGCGCCAGCAGCCTCCTACAGGGACGCGGCTACACCTTC. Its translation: CASSLLQGRGYTF.

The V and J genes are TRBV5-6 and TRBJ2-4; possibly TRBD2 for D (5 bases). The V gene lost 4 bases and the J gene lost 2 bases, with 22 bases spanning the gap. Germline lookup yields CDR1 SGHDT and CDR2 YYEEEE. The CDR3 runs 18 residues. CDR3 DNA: TGTGCCAGCAGCCCATGGATGGGTGGAGGCAAAACCAAAAACATTCAGTACTTC. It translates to CASSPWMGGGKTKNIQYF.

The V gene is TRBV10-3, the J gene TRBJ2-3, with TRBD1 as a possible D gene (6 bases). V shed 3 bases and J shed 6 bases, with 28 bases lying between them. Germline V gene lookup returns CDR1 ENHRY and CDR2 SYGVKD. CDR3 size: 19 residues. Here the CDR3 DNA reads TGTGCCATCAGTGAACTCGGGGAAAAAGGACAGAGCTCAAGCGATACGCAGTATTTT. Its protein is CAISELGEKGQSSSDTQYF.

The CDR3 DNA reads as TGTGCCAGCAGCGGGGACAGTGTGAATGAGCAGTTCTTC. Its translation: CASSGDSVNEQFF. J is TRBJ2-1 and V is TRBV9, with 7 bases identical to TRBD1. CDR3 length: 13 residues. V shed 3 bases and J 7 bases; nucleotides not matched to a gene: 4. Germline V gene lookup returns CDR1 SGDLS and CDR2 YYNGEE.